Many counts were recorded for the clone carrying this TCR beta chain. Antigen: not known. Stated time point: newly diagnosed GD, antithyroid drugs for less than 3 months. With RNA extracted from PBMCs as input, the TCR library was made. This sample is part of a study of regulatory T cells in long-lasting Graves disease. Broader study findings: Because few samples were included, accuracy may have been lower. Persistent Graves' disease cases displayed lower TCR diversity than newly diagnosed ones.

CDR3-region Arm-PCR and iRepertoire HTBI primers produced the TCR beta libraries. One entry per CDR3 protein, called by TCRdb with MiXCR from the multiplex PCR reads. The sample holds about 540,000 distinct CDR3 sequences, about 13% seen once. In addition, the sample was reused for a study of T cells in Graves' hyperthyroidism and ophthalmopathy. As that report states: The primer set for the first-round RT-PCR of the TCR CDR3 was HTBI.

The sequence was obtained from a man aged 25 to 40 with Graves disease. The sequencing used peripheral blood mononuclear cells (PBMCs), collected at new diagnosis, from a patient treated with antithyroid drugs.

CDR3 in DNA: TGTGCCAGCAGTTACCGGACAGGGGCTACCCAGTACTTC. It translates to CASSYRTGATQYF. J is TRBJ2-5 and V is TRBV6-2 or TRBV6-3, with 9 bases identical to TRBD1. CDR1 is MNHEY, CDR2 SVGEGT, per germline. Losses at the gene ends were 2 bases for V and 8 bases for J; bases not matched to a gene: 3. The CDR3 covers 13 residues.